The source of this T cell receptor (beta chain) is a study of blood T cell repertoires in COVID-19. On the study more broadly: The United States, Italy and Spain supplied acute and convalescent COVID-19 samples. Sources were T cells, B-cell-depleted T cells, or PBMCs; the material itself was cDNA or gDNA.

CDR1 and CDR2 (germline): MDHEN, SYDVKM. The V end lost 5 bases, the J end lost 8 bases, and 9 bases lay between the germline ends. The CDR3 runs to 12 residues. Authors' analysis steps: Using reference gene primer amplification, nucleated cell counts were estimated. Libraries were prepared by immunoSEQ multiplex PCR; TCRdb keeps only in-frame clonotypes and omits some of them. D and trimming were read from the DNA, whereas the V and J calls and clone size are those reported in that table. Here the sample spans about 200,000 clones, about 90% being singletons. This clone appeared once. The source material was peripheral blood. This clonotype was obtained from a woman in her 70s with acute or convalescent COVID-19. The chain has TRBV28 and TRBJ1-4; maybe TRBD1 (5 bases). The CDR3 region has the DNA TGTGCCAGCAGTACCGGGGGGGAAAAACTGTTTTTT. Protein sequence: CASSTGGEKLFF.